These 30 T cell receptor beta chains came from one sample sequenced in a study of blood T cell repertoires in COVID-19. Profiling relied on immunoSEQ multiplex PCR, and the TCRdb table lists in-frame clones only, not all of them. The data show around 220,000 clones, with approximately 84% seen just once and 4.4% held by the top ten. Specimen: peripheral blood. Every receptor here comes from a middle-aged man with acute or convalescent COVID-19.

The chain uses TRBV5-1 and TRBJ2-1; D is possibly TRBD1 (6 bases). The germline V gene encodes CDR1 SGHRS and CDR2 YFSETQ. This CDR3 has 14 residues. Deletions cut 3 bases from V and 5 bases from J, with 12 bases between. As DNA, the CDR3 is TGCGCCAGCAGCTATAGGCAGGGGAACAATGAGCAGTTCTTC. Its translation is CASSYRQGNNEQFF.

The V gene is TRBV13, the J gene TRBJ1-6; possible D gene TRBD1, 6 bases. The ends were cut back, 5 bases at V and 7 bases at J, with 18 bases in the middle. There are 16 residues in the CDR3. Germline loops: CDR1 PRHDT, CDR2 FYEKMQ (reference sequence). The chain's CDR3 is CASSRDRTGRNSPLHF. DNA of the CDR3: TGTGCCAGCAGCCGCGACAGGACTGGGCGGAATTCACCCCTCCACTTT. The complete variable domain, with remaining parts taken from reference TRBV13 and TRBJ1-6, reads AAGVIQSPRHLIKEKRETATLKCYPIPRHDTVYWYQQGPGQDPQFLISFYEKMQSDKGSIPDRFSAQQFSDYHSELNMSSLELGDSALYFCASSRDRTGRNSPLHFGNGTRLTVT.

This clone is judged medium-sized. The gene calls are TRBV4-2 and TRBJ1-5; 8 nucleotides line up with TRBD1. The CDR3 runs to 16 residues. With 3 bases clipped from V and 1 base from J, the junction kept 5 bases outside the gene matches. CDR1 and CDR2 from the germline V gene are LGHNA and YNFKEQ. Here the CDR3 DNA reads TGTGCCAGCAGCCAGGAACAGGGGGTAAGCAATCAGCCCCAGCATTTT. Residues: CASSQEQGVSNQPQHF.

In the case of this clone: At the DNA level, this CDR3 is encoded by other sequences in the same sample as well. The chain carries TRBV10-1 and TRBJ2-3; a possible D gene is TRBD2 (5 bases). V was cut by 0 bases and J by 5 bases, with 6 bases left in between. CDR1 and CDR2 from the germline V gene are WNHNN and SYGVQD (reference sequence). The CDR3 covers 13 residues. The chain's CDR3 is CASSESGVDTQYF. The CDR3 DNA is TGCGCCAGCAGTGAGTCCGGGGTAGATACGCAGTATTTT.

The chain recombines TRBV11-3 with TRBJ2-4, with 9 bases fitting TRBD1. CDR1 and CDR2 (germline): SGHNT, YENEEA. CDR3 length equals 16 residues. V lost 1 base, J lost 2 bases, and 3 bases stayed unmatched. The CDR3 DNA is TGTGCCAGCAGCTTAGGGGGGACAGGGACCAAAAACATTCAGTACTTC. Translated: CASSLGGTGTKNIQYF.

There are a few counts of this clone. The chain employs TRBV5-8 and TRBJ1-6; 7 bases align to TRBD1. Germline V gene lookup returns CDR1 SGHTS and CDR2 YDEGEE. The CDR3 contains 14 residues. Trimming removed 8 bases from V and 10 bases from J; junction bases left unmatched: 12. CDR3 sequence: CASTPDRAYSPLHF. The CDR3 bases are TGTGCCAGTACTCCAGACAGGGCGTACTCACCCCTCCACTTT.

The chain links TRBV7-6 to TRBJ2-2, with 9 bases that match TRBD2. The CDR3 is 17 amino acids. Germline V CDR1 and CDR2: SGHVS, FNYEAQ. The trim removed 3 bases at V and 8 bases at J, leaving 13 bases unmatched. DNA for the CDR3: TGTGCCAGCAGCTTCACAGCGGGGGGCCCTCTAAAGGGGGAGCTGTTTTTT. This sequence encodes CASSFTAGGPLKGELFF.

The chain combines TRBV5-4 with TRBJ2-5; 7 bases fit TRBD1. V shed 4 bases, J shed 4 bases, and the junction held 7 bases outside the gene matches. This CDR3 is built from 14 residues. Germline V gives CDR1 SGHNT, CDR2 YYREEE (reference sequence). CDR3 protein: CASSPGTELETQYF. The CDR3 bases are TGTGCCAGCAGCCCAGGGACAGAGCTAGAGACCCAGTACTTC.

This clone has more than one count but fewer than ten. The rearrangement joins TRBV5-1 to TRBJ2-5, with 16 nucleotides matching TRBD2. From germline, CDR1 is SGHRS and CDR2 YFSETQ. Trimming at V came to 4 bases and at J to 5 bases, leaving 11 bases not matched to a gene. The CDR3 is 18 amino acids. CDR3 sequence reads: CASSPGLAGGRPKETQYF. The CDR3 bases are TGCGCCAGCAGCCCGGGACTAGCGGGGGGGCGGCCCAAGGAGACCCAGTACTTC.

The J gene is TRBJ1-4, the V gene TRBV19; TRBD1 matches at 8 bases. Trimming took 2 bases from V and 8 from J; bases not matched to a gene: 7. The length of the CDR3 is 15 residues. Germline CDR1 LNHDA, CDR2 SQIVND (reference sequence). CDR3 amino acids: CASSIPGQGQEKLFF. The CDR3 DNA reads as TGTGCCAGTAGTATACCCGGACAGGGCCAGGAAAAACTGTTTTTT. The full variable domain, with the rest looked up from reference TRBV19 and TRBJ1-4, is DGGITQSPKYLFRKEGQNVTLSCEQNLNHDAMYWYRQDPGQGLRLIYYSQIVNDFQKGDIAEGYSVSREKKESFPLTVTSAQKNPTAFYLCASSIPGQGQEKLFFGSGTQLSVL.

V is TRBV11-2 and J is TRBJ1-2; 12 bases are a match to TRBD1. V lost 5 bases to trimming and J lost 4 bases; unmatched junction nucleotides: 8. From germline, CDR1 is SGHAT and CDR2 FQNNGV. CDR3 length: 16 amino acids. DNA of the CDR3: TGTGCCAGCAGCCGATCGGGACAGGGGGCGTCCTATGGCTACACCTTC. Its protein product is CASSRSGQGASYGYTF.

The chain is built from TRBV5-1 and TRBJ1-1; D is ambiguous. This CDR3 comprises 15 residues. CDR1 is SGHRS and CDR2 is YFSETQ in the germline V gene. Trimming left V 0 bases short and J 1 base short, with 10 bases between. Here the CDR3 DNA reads TGCGCCAGCAGCTTGGGACTGACGACGAACACTGAAGCTTTCTTT. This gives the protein CASSLGLTTNTEAFF.

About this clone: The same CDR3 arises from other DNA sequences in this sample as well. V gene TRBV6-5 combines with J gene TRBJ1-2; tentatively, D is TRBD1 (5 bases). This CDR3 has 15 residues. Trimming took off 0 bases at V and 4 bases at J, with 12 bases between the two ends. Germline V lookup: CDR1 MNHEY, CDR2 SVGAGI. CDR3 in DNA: TGTGCCAGCAGTTACTCGATCCAGGGAGGCTATGGCTACACCTTC. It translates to CASSYSIQGGYGYTF.

The CDR3 DNA reads as TGCAGTGCTAGTCGGGGGGGATCCACTGAAGCTTTCTTT. It encodes CSASRGGSTEAFF. The rearrangement uses TRBV20-1 and TRBJ1-1; D is possibly TRBD1 (5 bases). The V gene lost 3 bases and the J gene lost 4 bases, with 12 bases spanning the gap. Germline lookup yields CDR1 DFQATT and CDR2 SNEGSKA (reference sequence). CDR3 length equals 13 residues.

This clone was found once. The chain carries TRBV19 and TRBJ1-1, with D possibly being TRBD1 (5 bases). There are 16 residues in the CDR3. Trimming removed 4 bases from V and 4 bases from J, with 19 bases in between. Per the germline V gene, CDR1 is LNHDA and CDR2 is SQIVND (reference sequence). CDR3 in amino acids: CASSTGPGDFITEAFF. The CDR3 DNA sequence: TGTGCCAGTAGTACCGGACCGGGGGATTTTATCACTGAAGCTTTCTTT.

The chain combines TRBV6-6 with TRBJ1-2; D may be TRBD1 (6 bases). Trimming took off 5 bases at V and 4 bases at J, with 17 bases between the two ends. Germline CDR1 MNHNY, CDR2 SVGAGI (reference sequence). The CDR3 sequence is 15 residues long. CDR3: CASSTGGARSYGYTF. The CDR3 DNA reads TGTGCCAGCAGTACGGGGGGGGCGCGGAGCTATGGCTACACCTTC.

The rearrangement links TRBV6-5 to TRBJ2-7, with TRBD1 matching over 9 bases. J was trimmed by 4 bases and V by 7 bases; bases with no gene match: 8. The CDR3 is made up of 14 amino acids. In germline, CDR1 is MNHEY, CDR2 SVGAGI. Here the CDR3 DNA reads TGTGCCAGCACCCTCGGGACAGGGTCGTACGAGCAGTACTTC. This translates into CASTLGTGSYEQYF.

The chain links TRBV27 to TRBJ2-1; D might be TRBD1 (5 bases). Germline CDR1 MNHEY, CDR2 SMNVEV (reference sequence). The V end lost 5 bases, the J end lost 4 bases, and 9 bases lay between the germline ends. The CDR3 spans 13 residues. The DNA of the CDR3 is TGTGCCAGCAGTCAAGGGGTGTACAATGAGCAGTTCTTC. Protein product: CASSQGVYNEQFF.

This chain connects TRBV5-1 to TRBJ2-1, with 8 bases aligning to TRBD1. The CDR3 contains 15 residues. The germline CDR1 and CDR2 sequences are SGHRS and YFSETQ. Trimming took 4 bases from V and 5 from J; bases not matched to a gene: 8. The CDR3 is CASSPGQGPNNEQFF. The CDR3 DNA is TGCGCCAGCAGCCCCGGACAGGGCCCGAACAATGAGCAGTTCTTC.

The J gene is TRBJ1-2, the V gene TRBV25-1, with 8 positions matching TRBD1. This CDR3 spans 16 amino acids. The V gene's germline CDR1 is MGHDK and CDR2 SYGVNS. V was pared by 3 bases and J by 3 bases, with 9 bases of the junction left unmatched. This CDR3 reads CASSDPTGVEDYGYTF. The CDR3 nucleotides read TGTGCCAGCAGTGATCCGACAGGGGTGGAAGACTATGGCTACACCTTC.

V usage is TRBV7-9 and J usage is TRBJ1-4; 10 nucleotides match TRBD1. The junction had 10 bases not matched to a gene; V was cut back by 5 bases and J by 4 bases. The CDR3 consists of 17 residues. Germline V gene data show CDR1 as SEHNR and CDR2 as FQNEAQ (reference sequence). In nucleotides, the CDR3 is TGTGCCAGCAGCCCAACTGGGACAGGGGACGTTAATGAAAAACTGTTTTTT. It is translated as CASSPTGTGDVNEKLFF.

The CDR3 DNA reads as TGTGCCAGCAGCCGGGACAGGAGCTCGAACACTGAAGCTTTCTTT. As protein: CASSRDRSSNTEAFF. The chain recombines TRBV2 with TRBJ1-1; 8 bases fit TRBD1. Trimming at V came to 6 bases and at J to 1 base, leaving 7 bases not matched to a gene. CDR1 and CDR2 from the germline V gene are SNHLY and FYNNEI. This CDR3 contains 15 residues.

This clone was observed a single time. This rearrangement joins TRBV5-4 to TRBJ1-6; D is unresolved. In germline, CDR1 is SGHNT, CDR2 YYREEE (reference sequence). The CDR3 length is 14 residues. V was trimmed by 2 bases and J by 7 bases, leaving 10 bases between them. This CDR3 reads CASSFNSRNSPLHF. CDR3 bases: TGTGCCAGCAGCTTTAACAGCCGAAATTCACCCCTCCACTTT.

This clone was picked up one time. CDR3 bases: TGTGCCATAGGGGGCAGGGGTAACACCGGGGAGCTGTTTTTT. Its translation: CAIGGRGNTGELFF. This sequence joins TRBV19 and TRBJ2-2; 7 positions match TRBD1. Germline V gene lookup returns CDR1 LNHDA and CDR2 SQIVND (reference sequence). The CDR3 is 14 amino acids. J lost 2 bases, V lost 10 bases, and 7 bases had no gene match.

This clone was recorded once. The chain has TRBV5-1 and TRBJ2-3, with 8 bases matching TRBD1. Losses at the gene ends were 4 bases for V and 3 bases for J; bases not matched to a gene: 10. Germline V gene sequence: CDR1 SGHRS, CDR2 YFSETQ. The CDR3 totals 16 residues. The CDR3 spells CASSDSRTGSTDTQYF. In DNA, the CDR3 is TGCGCCAGCAGCGACTCCCGGACAGGGTCGACAGATACGCAGTATTTT.

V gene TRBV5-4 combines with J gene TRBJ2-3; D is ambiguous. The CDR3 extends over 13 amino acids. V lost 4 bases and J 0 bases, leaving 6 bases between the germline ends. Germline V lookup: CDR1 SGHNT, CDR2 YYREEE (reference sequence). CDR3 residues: CASSTTSTDTQYF. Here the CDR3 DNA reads TGTGCCAGCAGCACTACTAGCACAGATACGCAGTATTTT. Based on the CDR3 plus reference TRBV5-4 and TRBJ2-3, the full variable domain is ETGVTQSPTHLIKTRGQQVTLRCSSQSGHNTVSWYQQALGQGPQFIFQYYREEENGRGNFPPRFSGLQFPNYSSELNVNALELDDSALYLCASSTTSTDTQYFGPGTRLTVL.

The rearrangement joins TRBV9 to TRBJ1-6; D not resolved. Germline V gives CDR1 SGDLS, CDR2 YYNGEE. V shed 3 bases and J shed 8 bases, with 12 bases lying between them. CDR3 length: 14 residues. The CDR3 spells CASSAGDRDSPLHF. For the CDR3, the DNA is TGTGCCAGCAGCGCCGGGGATAGGGATTCACCCCTCCACTTT.

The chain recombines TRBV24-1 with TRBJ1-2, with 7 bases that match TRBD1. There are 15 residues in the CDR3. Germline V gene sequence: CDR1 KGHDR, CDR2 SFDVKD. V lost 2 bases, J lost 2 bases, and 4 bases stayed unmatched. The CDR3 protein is CATSDSRTGNYGYTF. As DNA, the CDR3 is TGTGCCACCAGTGATTCCCGGACAGGAAACTATGGCTACACCTTC.

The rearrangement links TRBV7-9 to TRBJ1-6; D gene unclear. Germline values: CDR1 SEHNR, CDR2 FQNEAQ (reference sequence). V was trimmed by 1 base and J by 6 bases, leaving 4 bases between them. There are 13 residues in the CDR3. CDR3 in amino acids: CASSLEANSPLHF. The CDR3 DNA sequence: TGTGCCAGCAGCTTAGAAGCTAATTCACCCCTCCACTTT.

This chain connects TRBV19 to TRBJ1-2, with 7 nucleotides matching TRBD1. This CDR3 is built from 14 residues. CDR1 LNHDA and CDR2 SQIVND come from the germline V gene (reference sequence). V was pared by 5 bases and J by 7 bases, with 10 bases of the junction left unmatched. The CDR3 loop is CASSFTGVWAGYTF. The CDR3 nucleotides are TGTGCCAGTAGTTTCACAGGGGTGTGGGCTGGCTACACCTTC.